Sequencing of this TCR beta chain was carried out in a study of CD4 T cell repertoires in COVID-19. Some clones are missing from TCRdb's copy, which holds only in-frame ones; the method was immunoSEQ multiplex PCR. The repertoire consists of about 550 clones, with 20% to 25% occurring once and the leading ten covering 15%. This clone ranks as medium-sized. Its antigen is unidentified. Findings and limits, study-wide: SARS-CoV and/or HKU1 spike cultures shared between roughly 7 and 26% of SARS-CoV-2 clonotypes.

Antigen-reactive proliferating T cell lines came from CFSE-labeled cells given autologous monocytes and SARS-CoV-2 spike or nucleoprotein. The input for sequencing was circulating follicular helper CD4+ T cells, cultured in vitro, taken after recovery from COVID-19. This clonotype originated in a human donor who had COVID-19.

The CDR3 region has the DNA TGTGCCAGCAGTACCGGGCTTAATAATTCACCCCTCCACTTT. As protein: CASSTGLNNSPLHF. The chain employs TRBV6-5 and TRBJ1-6; D not certain. Between the trimmed V and J ends, which lost 5 bases and 5 bases, there was a span of 10 bases. The CDR3 contains 14 residues. Germline V gene data show CDR1 as MNHEY and CDR2 as SVGAGI.